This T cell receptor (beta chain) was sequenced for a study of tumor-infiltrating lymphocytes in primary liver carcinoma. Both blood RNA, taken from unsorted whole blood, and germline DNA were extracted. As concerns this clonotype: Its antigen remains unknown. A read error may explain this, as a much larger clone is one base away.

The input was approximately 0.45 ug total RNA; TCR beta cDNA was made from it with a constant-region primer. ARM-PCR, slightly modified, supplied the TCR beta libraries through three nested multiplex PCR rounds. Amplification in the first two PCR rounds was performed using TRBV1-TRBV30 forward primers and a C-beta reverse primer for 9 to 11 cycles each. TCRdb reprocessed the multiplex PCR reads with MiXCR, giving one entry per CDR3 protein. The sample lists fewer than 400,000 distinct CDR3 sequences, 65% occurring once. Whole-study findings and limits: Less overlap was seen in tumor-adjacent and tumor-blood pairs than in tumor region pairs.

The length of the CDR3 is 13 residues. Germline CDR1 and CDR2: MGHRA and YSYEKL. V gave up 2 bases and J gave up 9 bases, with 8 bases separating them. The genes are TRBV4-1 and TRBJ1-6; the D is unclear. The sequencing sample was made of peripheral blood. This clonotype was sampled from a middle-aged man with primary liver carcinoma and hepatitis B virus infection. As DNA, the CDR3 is TGCGCCAGCAGCCAAACTAAGCTTTCACCCCTCCACTTT. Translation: CASSQTKLSPLHF.